The clone carrying this T cell receptor beta chain was counted between two and nine times. This sample is part of a study of blood T cell repertoires in COVID-19. Study in general: The study drew acute and convalescent COVID-19 samples from the United States, Italy and Spain. From T cells, B-cell-depleted T cells, or PBMCs came the material, which was cDNA or gDNA.

There are 15 residues in the CDR3. The V gene end was trimmed by 5 bases and the J gene end by 7 bases; junction bases not matched to a gene: 6. Germline lookup yields CDR1 SGHTA and CDR2 FQGNSA. The data were produced by immunoSEQ multiplex PCR, yet TCRdb's version contains in-frame clones alone and is incomplete. The repertoire holds 200,000 or so clones, 70% to 90% seen once, with less than 3.5% in the top ten. Sequencing was carried out using peripheral blood. The chain is built from TRBV7-2 and TRBJ1-4; 11 bases line up with TRBD1. The clonotype originates from a man aged 25 to 45 with COVID-19, enrolled during active disease. CDR3 coding DNA: TGTGCCAGCAGCCCGGGGGACAGGGGGAGTGAAAAACTGTTTTTT. Translating it yields CASSPGDRGSEKLFF.